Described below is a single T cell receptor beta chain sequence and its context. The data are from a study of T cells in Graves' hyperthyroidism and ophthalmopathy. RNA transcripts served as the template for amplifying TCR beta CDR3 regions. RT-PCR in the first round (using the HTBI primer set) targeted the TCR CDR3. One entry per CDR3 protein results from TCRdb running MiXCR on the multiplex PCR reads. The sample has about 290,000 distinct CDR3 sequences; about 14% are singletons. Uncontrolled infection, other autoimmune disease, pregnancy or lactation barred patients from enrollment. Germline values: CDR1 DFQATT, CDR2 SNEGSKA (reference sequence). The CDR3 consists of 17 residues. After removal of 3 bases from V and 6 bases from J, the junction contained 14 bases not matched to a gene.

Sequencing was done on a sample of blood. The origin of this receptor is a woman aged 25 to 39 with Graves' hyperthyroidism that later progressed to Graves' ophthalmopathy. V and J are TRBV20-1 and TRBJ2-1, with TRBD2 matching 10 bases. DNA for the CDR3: TGCAGTGCTAGGGGTGGACTAGCGGACATAGAAGTCAATGAGCAGTTCTTC. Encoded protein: CSARGGLADIEVNEQFF.